Each of the 7 T cell receptor beta chains below was sequenced from the same sample in a study of T and B cells in COVID-19 patients. TRB was amplified from about 260-540 ng of blood genomic DNA. TRB rearrangements were amplified by multiplex PCR with BIOMED2 TRB-A/B primers. One entry per CDR3 protein, called by TCRdb with MiXCR from the multiplex PCR reads. The sample lists some 15,000 distinct CDR3 sequences, about a quarter occurring once. Input material: blood. These receptors were collected from a human donor who had recovered from COVID-19.

The V gene is TRBV4-1, the J gene TRBJ1-6, with D maybe TRBD1 (5 bases). This CDR3 has 13 amino acids. Trimming took 5 bases from V and 10 from J, leaving 12 bases between them. In germline, CDR1 is MGHRA, CDR2 YSYEKL. The CDR3 sequence: CASSAPGNSPLHF. The CDR3 DNA reads as TGCGCCAGCAGCGCCCCAGGGAACTCACCCCTCCACTTT.

This clonotype was seen a few times. This rearrangement joins TRBV12-3 or TRBV12-4 to TRBJ1-1; TRBD1 matches at 8 bases. J gave up 8 bases and V 5 bases, and 4 bases lay outside the gene matches. This CDR3 contains 12 residues. This CDR3 reads CASSSRDREAFF. In DNA form, the CDR3 reads TGTGCCAGCAGTAGCCGGGACAGGGAAGCTTTCTTT.

This clonotype is medium-sized (0.01 to 0.1%). This chain joins TRBV6-5 and TRBJ2-5; 9 positions agree with TRBD2. Per germline, CDR1 MNHEY and CDR2 SVGAGI. The CDR3 runs to 18 residues. J lost 7 bases, V lost 6 bases, and 21 bases had no gene match. The CDR3, as DNA: TGTGCCAGCAGGCCAGGCGGAGCGGGAGGCCCAAGAGGCAGGACCCAGTACTTC. Translation gives CASRPGGAGGPRGRTQYF.

This clonotype is medium-sized in the sample. This chain connects TRBV19 to TRBJ2-7, with a possible D match to TRBD2 (6 bases). CDR3 length equals 13 residues. The V and J ends lost 3 bases and 4 bases respectively, with 10 bases between them. From germline, CDR1 is LNHDA and CDR2 SQIVND (reference sequence). The CDR3 DNA reads as TGTGCCAGTAGTATTGAAGCGGGTTACGAGCAGTACTTC. Amino acids: CASSIEAGYEQYF.

The chain uses TRBV20-1 and TRBJ2-7, with D perhaps TRBD2 (5 bases). Germline CDR1 is DFQATT and CDR2 is SNEGSKA (reference sequence). The ends were cut back, 3 bases at V and 3 bases at J, with 15 bases in the middle. CDR3 length equals 14 residues. DNA of the CDR3: TGCAGTGCTAGCCGCCTAGCAGACCTCTACGAGCAGTACTTC. Protein sequence: CSASRLADLYEQYF.

The chain couples TRBV29-1 to TRBJ1-1, with a weak D call TRBD1 (6 bases). The CDR3 contains 13 residues. Per germline, CDR1 SQVTM and CDR2 ANQGSEA. Trimming pared 4 bases from V and 1 base from J, leaving 10 bases between. The CDR3 DNA sequence: TGCAGCGTTGGGGTAGGGGGGAACACTGAAGCTTTCTTT. Amino acids: CSVGVGGNTEAFF.

The chain is built from TRBV18 and TRBJ2-1; 11 nucleotides agree with TRBD1. V was clipped by 4 bases and J by 10 bases; unmatched bases: 9. The CDR3 has 15 amino acids. Germline CDR1 reads KGHSH; CDR2 reads LQKENI. CDR3 in amino acids: CASSLRDRGVVEQFF. DNA of the CDR3: TGTGCCAGCTCACTCCGGGACAGGGGGGTTGTGGAGCAGTTCTTC.